The clone carrying this T cell receptor beta chain appeared a single time. Living in 24 US areas, the participants were between roughly 18 and 90 years of age. Assignments of participants to cohorts depended upon their own reported clinical history. This sample was included in a study of blood T cell repertoires in COVID-19. About the study: T cells, B-cell-depleted T cells, or PBMCs provided the cDNA or gDNA that served as material.

V shed 3 bases and J 9 bases; nucleotides not matched to a gene: 5. The CDR3 covers 13 residues. Original processing notes: Reference gene primer amplification yielded estimated nucleated cell counts. TCRdb's copy holds only in-frame clones and misses some; the assay was immunoSEQ multiplex PCR. The V and J calls and the clone size are those of that table, but D and trimming were determined from the DNA. The sample lists some 130,000 clones, less than 90% occurring once. The chain is built from TRBV12-3 or TRBV12-4 and TRBJ2-1; 7 bases are shared with TRBD2. This TCR derives from a man aged 30 to 45 who had recovered from COVID-19. Specimen: PBMCs or T cells enriched from blood (not recorded which). For the CDR3, the DNA is TGTGCCAGCAGTTTGCAGCGGGATTCTGAGCAGTTCTTC. Translated: CASSLQRDSEQFF.